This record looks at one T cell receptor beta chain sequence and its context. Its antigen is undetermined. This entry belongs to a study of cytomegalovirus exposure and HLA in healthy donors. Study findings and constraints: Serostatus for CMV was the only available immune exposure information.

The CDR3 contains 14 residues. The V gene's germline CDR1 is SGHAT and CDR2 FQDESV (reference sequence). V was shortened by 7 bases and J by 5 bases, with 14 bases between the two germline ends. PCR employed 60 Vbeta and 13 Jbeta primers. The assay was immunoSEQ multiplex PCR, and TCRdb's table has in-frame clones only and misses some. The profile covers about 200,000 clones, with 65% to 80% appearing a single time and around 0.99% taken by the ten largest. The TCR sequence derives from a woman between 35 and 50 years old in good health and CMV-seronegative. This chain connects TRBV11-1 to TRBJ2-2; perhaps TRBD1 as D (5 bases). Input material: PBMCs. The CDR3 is CASTVDSRTGELFF. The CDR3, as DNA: TGTGCCAGCACAGTCGACAGCCGGACCGGGGAGCTGTTTTTT.